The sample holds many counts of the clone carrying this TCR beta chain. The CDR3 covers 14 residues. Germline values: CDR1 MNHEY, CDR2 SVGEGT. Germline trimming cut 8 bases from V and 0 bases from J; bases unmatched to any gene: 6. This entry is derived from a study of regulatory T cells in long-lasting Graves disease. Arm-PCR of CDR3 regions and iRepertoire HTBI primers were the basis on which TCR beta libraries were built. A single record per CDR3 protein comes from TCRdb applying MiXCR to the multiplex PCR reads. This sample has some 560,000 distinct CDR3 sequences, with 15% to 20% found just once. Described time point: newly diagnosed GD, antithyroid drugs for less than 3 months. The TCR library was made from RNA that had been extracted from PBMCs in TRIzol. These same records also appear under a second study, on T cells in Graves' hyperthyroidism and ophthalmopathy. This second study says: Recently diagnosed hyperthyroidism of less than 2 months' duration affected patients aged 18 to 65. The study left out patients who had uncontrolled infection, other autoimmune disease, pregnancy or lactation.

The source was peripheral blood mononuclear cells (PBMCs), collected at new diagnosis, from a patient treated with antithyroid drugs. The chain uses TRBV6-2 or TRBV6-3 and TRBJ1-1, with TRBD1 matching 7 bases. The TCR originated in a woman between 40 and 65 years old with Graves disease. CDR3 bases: TGTGCCAGCGGGACAGAAAATTTGAACACTGAAGCTTTCTTT. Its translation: CASGTENLNTEAFF.